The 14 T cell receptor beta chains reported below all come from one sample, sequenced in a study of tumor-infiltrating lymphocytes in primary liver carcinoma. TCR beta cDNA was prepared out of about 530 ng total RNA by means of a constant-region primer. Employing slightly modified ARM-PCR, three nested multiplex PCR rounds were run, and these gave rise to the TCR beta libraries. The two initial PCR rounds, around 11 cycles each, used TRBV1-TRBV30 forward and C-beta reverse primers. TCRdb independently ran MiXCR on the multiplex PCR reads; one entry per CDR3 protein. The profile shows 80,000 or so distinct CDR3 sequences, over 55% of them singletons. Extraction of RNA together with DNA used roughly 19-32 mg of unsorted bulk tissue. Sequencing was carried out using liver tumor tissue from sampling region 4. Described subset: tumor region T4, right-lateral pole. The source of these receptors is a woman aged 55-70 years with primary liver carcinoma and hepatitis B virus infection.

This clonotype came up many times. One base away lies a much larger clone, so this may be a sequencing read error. Written as DNA, the CDR3 is TGTGCCAGCAGTGTTCCGGACAGAGCCTCCTACGAGCAGTACTTC. Protein: CASSVPDRASYEQYF. The V call is TRBV6-1, the J call TRBJ2-7; maybe TRBD1 (6 bases). CDR1 is MNHNS and CDR2 is SASEGT in the germline V gene. V dropped 4 bases and J dropped 0 bases, with 13 bases sitting between them. This CDR3 comprises 15 residues.

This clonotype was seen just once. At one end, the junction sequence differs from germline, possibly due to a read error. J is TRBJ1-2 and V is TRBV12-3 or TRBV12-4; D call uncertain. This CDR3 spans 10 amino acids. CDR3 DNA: TGTCCCAGCAGACTGTCTAGCTACACCTTC. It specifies CPSRLSSYTF.

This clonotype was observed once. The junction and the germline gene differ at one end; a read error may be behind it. The CDR3 reads CASIQQIQETHYF. Here the CDR3 DNA reads TGTGCTAGCATCCAACAGATACAAGAGACCCATTACTTC. The chain employs TRBV2 and TRBJ2-5, with no clear D. The CDR3 length is 13 residues. Germline assignment: CDR1 SNHLY and CDR2 FYNNEI.

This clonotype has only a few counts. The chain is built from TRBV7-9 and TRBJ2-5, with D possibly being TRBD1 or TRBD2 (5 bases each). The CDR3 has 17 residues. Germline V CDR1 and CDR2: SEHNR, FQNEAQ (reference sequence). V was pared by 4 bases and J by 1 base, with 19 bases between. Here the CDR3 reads CASSSHIWPGTQETQYF. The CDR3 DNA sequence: TGTGCCAGCAGCTCACATATATGGCCCGGGACCCAAGAGACCCAGTACTTC.

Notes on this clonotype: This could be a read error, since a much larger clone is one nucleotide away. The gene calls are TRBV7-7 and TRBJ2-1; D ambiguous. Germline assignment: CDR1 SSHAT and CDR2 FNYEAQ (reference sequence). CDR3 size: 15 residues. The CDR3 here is CASSVSRDSYNEQFF. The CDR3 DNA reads TGTGCTAGCAGCGTATCTAGGGATTCATACAATGAGCAGTTCTTC.

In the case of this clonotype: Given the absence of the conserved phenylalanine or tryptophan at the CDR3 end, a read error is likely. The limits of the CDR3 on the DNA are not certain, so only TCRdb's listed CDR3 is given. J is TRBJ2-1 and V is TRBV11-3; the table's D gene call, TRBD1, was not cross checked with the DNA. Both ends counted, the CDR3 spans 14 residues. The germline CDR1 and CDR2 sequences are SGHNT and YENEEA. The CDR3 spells CASSLRGPYNELFS.

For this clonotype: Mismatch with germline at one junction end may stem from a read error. CDR3 in DNA: TGCGCCAGCAGTGCGATAGCAGCTGCCTATGGTAAGCAGTCCTTC. Amino acid sequence: CASSAIAAAYGKQSF. V is TRBV10-2 and J is TRBJ2-1; D is uncertain. Germline CDR1 is WSHSY and CDR2 is SAAADI. The CDR3 is 15 amino acids.

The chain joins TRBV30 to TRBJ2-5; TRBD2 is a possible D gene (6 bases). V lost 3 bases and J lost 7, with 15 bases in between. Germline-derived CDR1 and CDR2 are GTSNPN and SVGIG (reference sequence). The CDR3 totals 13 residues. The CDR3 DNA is TGTGCCTGGAGAGGAACAGTGCGGGGGACCCAGTACTTC. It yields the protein CAWRGTVRGTQYF.

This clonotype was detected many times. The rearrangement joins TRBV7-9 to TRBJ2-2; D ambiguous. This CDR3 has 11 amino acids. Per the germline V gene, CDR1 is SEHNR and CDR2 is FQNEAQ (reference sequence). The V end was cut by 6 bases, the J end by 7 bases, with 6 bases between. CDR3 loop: CASSYGGELFF. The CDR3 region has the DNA TGTGCCAGCAGTTACGGCGGGGAGCTGTTTTTT.

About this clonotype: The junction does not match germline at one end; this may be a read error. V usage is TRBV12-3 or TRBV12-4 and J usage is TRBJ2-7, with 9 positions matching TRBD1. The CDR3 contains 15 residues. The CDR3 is CTSSPRDRAVGRSYF. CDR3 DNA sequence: TGTACCAGCAGTCCTCGGGACAGGGCCGTCGGCCGATCATACTTC.

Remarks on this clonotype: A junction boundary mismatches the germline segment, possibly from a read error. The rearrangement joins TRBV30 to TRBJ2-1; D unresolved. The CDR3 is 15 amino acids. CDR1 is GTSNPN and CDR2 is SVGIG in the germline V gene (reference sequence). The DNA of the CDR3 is TGTGCCTGGAGTGAAGAGTGGAGCTCCTACGATGAGCAGTTCTTC. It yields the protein CAWSEEWSSYDEQFF.

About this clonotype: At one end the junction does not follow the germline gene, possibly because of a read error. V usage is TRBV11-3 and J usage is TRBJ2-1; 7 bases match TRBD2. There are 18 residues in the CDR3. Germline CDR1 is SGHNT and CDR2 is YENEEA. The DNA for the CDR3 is TGTGCCAGTAGCTTAGGTCAAGGTGGGAGGGCCGGCTTCAATGAGCAGTTCTTC. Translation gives CASSLGQGGRAGFNEQFF.

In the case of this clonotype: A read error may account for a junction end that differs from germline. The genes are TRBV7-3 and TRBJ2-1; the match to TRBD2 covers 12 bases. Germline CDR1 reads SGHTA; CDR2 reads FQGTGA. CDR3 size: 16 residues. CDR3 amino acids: CASSRAETSGSNEQFF. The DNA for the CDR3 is TGTGCTAGCAGCCGAGCCGAGACTAGCGGGAGCAATGAGCAGTTCTTC.

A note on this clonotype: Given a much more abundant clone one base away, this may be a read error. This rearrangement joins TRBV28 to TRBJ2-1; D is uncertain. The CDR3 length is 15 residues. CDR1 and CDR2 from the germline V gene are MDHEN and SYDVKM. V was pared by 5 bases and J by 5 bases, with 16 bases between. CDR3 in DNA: TGTGCCAGCAGTCTTCCGGTACCTCCCGACAATGAGCAGTTCTTC. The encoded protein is CASSLPVPPDNEQFF.